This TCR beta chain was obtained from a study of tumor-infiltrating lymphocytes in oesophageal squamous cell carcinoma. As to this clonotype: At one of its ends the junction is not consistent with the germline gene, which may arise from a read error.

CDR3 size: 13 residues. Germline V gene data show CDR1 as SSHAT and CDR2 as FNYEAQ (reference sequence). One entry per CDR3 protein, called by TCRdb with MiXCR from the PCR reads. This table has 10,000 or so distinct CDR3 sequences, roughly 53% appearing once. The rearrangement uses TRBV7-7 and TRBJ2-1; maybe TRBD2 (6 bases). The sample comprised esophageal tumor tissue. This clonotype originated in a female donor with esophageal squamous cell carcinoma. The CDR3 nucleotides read TGTGCTAGCAGCGCCGGGACTTACAATGAGCAGTTCTTC. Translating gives CASSAGTYNEQFF.